The clone carrying this T cell receptor beta chain occurred once. What it binds is unknown. The V gene's germline CDR1 is SGHTS and CDR2 YDEGEE. Trimming pared 0 bases from V and 7 bases from J, leaving 17 bases between. The length of the CDR3 is 16 residues. Clones were read by immunoSEQ multiplex PCR, and TCRdb kept only the in-frame ones, dropping some. The sample consists of some 190,000 clones, about 82% of them appearing once. The data belong to a study of cytomegalovirus exposure and HLA in healthy donors. Whole-study results and caveats: The classifier reportedly diagnosed cytomegalovirus status with high sensitivity and specificity. It was confirmed in vitro that a few of the CMV-associated chains were specific for CMV antigens.

This TCR came from a woman aged 18-29 years in good health and CMV-seronegative. V is TRBV5-8 and J is TRBJ1-5; possibly TRBD1 for D (6 bases). The sequencing sample was made of PBMCs. CDR3 DNA: TGTGCCAGCAGCTTGGAGGGGGGGCGCTTTGCCCAGCCCCAGCATTTT. Amino acid sequence: CASSLEGGRFAQPQHF.